The entry below describes one T cell receptor beta chain. The CDR3 totals 19 residues. Germline CDR1 LGHDT, CDR2 YNNKEL (reference sequence). Trimming took 1 base from V and 3 from J; bases not matched to a gene: 10. Sequencing used immunoSEQ multiplex PCR; TCRdb keeps in-frame clones, though not all of them. The sample has 130,000 to 150,000 clones; about nine tenths are singletons. The sample is drawn from a study of blood T cell repertoires in COVID-19. This receptor was identified in a human donor in a cohort sampled during active COVID-19. The chain is built from TRBV3-1 (or the pseudogene TRBV3-2) and TRBJ2-2, with 11 bases lining up with TRBD2. The source material was peripheral blood. The CDR3 DNA sequence: TGTGCCAGCAGCCAAGCCCCCGCTATAGCGGGAGGGTACACCGGGGAGCTGTTTTTT. Translating it yields CASSQAPAIAGGYTGELFF.